Listed below are T cell receptor beta chains from one sample, sequenced in a study of shared clonotypes between healthy human individuals. Repertoires were generated with immunoSEQ multiplex PCR, while TCRdb's copy carries only in-frame clones and drops some. This sample yields around 2.5 million clones, of which roughly 93% are seen a single time; about 0.38% belongs to the top ten. Input material: naive CD4+ T cells from PBMCs. These receptors all stem from a man aged 18 to 29 in good health. Some clones in this sample may be carry-over from other donors' samples. CDR3s include the opening cysteine and the closing phenylalanine or tryptophan. A D gene is named only where the DNA matches it firmly. The size field is filled for only some rows; it gives once, few, many or a size class.

TGTGCCAGCAGCTTCGGGGGCAGGGTAAACTACGAGCAGTACTTC	CASSFGGRVNYEQYF	TRBJ2-7	-	-	TRBV5-5
TGTGCCAGCAGTTCAAGCGCCTCGAACACCGGGGAGCTGTTTTTT	CASSSSASNTGELFF	TRBJ2-2	-	-	TRBV28
TGTGCCAGCAGCCTACTTCAGGTCGACGGTTCCAATCAGCCCCAGCATTTT	CASSLLQVDGSNQPQHF	TRBJ1-5	-	-	TRBV7-8
TGTGCCAGCAGTGAAGTAGGCAGGTCCTACAATGAGCAGTTCTTC	CASSEVGRSYNEQFF	TRBJ2-1	-	-	TRBV6-1
TGCGCCAGCAGCTTCGGCCTAGCGGGAGGAGAGACCCAGTACTTC	CASSFGLAGGETQYF	TRBJ2-5	TRBD2	-	TRBV5-1
TGTGCCAGCAGCCCCAGACTTGAAAACATTCAGTACTTC	CASSPRLENIQYF	TRBJ2-4	-	-	TRBV27
TGTGCCAGCAGCTTAGTAGTGGGGGGGAACACTGAAGCTTTCTTT	CASSLVVGGNTEAFF	TRBJ1-1	-	-	TRBV7-8
TGTGCCAGCAGTCCGGGATTCGGAAACACCATATATTTT	CASSPGFGNTIYF	TRBJ1-3	-	-	TRBV28
TGTGCCAGCTCGGCAGGGACAAACACTGAAGCTTTCTTT	CASSAGTNTEAFF	TRBJ1-1	-	-	TRBV18
TGTGCCAGCAGCAACTTTGGGGGACGCTACGAGCAGTACTTC	CASSNFGGRYEQYF	TRBJ2-7	-	-	TRBV7-9
TGTGCCAGCAGTGTGACAGTGCAGGGTGAGCAGTTCTTC	CASSVTVQGEQFF	TRBJ2-1	-	-	TRBV28
TGTGCCAGTAGTATCGAGCGAGGCAAGACCCAGTACTTC	CASSIERGKTQYF	TRBJ2-5	-	-	TRBV19
TGTGCCAGCAGCTTACTGCTCGACAGGGGCTTTCTTGGCGCTTTCTTT	CASSLLLDRGFLGAFF	TRBJ1-1	TRBD1	-	TRBV7-9
TGTGCCAGCTCTGGAAACAGAAACCTGGAGACCCAGTACTTC	CASSGNRNLETQYF	TRBJ2-5	-	-	TRBV18
TGCGCCAGCAGCCAGACCGGGACTGAGCGCGGGGAGCTGTTTTTT	CASSQTGTERGELFF	TRBJ2-2	-	-	TRBV5-1
TGTGCCAGCAGCGTAGTTAGCGGGAACCACAATGAGCAGTTCTTC	CASSVVSGNHNEQFF	TRBJ2-1	TRBD2	-	TRBV9
TGCGCCAGCAGCCAAGAAGGCAGGGGCTATGGCTACACCTTC	CASSQEGRGYGYTF	TRBJ1-2	-	-	TRBV4-3
TGTGCCAGCAGCTTGGCAGGGGAGGGTAATGAGCAGTTCTTC	CASSLAGEGNEQFF	TRBJ2-1	-	-	TRBV5-4
TGTGCCAGCAGCCCAGACGGGACTAGCGGGAGGGAGCTAGCCAAAAACATTCAGTACTTC	CASSPDGTSGRELAKNIQYF	TRBJ2-4	TRBD2	-	TRBV13
TGCGCCAGCAGCCAAGAGAGGGGGACTGAAGCTTTCTTT	CASSQERGTEAFF	TRBJ1-1	-	few	TRBV4-1
TGTGCCAGCAGCCGCCGGGACAGGGGCTACGAGCAGTACTTC	CASSRRDRGYEQYF	TRBJ2-7	TRBD1	once	TRBV7-9
TGTGCCAGCAGTGTTGGGTATAGCAATCAGCCCCAGCATTTT	CASSVGYSNQPQHF	TRBJ1-5	-	-	TRBV6-1
TGTGCCAGCAGCTTGGGACAGAGGAAGAACACCGGGGAGCTGTTTTTT	CASSLGQRKNTGELFF	TRBJ2-2	-	-	TRBV5-6
TGCGCCAGCAGCTTGGCATTAGCGGGAGATACGCAGTATTTT	CASSLALAGDTQYF	TRBJ2-3	TRBD2	-	TRBV5-1
TGCGCCAGCAGCCCCCGGACGGAGAACACTGAAGCTTTCTTT	CASSPRTENTEAFF	TRBJ1-1	-	-	TRBV5-1
TGCGCCAGCAGCCAGGGACTAGCGCAGAGTAAAAACATTCAGTACTTC	CASSQGLAQSKNIQYF	TRBJ2-4	TRBD2	-	TRBV4-3
TGTGCCAGCAGCTTATCCCGGGGGCGTTCAGATACGCAGTATTTT	CASSLSRGRSDTQYF	TRBJ2-3	-	-	TRBV7-3
TGTGCCAGCAGCCTTGGACTAGCGATGGTATCAGATACGCAGTATTTT	CASSLGLAMVSDTQYF	TRBJ2-3	TRBD2	-	TRBV5-4
TGTGCCAGCAGTGAATCGATGGAAAATCAGCCCCAGCATTTT	CASSESMENQPQHF	TRBJ1-5	-	few	TRBV2
TGTGCCAGCACCCAGGGTTGGGCCCCGATTAGCGGGAGGCACACAGATACGCAGTATTTT	CASTQGWAPISGRHTDTQYF	TRBJ2-3	TRBD2	-	TRBV28
TGTGCCAGCTCACCCTCTGACAGGAATCAGCCCCAGCATTTT	CASSPSDRNQPQHF	TRBJ1-5	-	-	TRBV18
TGTGCCAGCAGCGGGTCAATCTCTGGAAACACCATATATTTT	CASSGSISGNTIYF	TRBJ1-3	-	-	TRBV7-9
TGTGCCAGCAGTCCCCCTCGGATGAACACTGAAGCTTTCTTT	CASSPPRMNTEAFF	TRBJ1-1	-	once	TRBV28
TGTGCCAGCTCACCCGATTTACTTCGACGGTACTTC	CASSPDLLRRYF	TRBJ2-5	-	-	TRBV18
TGTGCCAGTTTACAGGGATTGGGGAACACTGAAGCTTTCTTT	CASLQGLGNTEAFF	TRBJ1-1	-	-	TRBV28
TGTGCCACCAGCAGAGAGCAGACAGACTACGAGCAGTACTTC	CATSREQTDYEQYF	TRBJ2-7	-	-	TRBV15
TGTGCCAGAAGCTTCGCCACCGCCGGGACACTATATGGCTACACCTTC	CARSFATAGTLYGYTF	TRBJ1-2	-	-	TRBV5-3
TGTGCCAGCAGTACCCCGGGACAGGGGACCTATGGCTACACCTTC	CASSTPGQGTYGYTF	TRBJ1-2	TRBD1	once	TRBV27
TGTGCCAGTAGCTCCCGGGGAGCCAATCAACTTTATGGCTACACCTTC	CASSSRGANQLYGYTF	TRBJ1-2	-	-	TRBV19
TGTGCCAGCAGACAGGGGGCACGATCCTACAATGAGCAGTTCTTC	CASRQGARSYNEQFF	TRBJ2-1	TRBD1	-	TRBV6-1
TGTGCCAGCCGTGGCTTGCTAGTAGATACGCAGTATTTT	CASRGLLVDTQYF	TRBJ2-3	-	-	TRBV27
TGCCCCTGGGGGCTAGCGATTTATGCCGGAGGCTACGAGCAGTACTTC	CPWGLAIYAGGYEQYF	TRBJ2-7	-	once	TRBV19
TGTGCCAGCAGCCAAGATCCGGGGGTCGACGAGCAGTTCTTC	CASSQDPGVDEQFF	TRBJ2-1	-	-	TRBV14
TGTGCCAGCAGCTCCGCCGGGACAGGGGGCTACGAGCAGTACTTC	CASSSAGTGGYEQYF	TRBJ2-7	TRBD1	-	TRBV7-2
TGCGCCAGCATGGGGGAGGGCCAAGGTACGCAGTATTTT	CASMGEGQGTQYF	TRBJ2-3	TRBD2	-	TRBV10-1
TGCGCCAGCAGCTCTACGAGGTACAATGAGCAGTTCTTC	CASSSTRYNEQFF	TRBJ2-1	-	-	TRBV5-1
TGTGCCAGCAGCCCTTCTAAGGCGGAGAACTATGGCTACACCTTC	CASSPSKAENYGYTF	TRBJ1-2	-	-	TRBV7-9